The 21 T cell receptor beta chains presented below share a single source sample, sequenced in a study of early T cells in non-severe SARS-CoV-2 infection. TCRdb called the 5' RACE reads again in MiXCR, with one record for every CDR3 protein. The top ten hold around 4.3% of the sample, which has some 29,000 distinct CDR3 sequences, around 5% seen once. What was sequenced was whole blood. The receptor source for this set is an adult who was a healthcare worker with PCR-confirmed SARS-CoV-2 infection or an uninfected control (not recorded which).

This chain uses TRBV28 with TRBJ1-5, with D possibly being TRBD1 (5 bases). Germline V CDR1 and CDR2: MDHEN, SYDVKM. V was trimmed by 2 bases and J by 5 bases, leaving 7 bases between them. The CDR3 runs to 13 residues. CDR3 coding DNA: TGTGCCAGCAGTTTAGGGGCCGATCAGCCCCAGCATTTT. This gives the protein CASSLGADQPQHF.

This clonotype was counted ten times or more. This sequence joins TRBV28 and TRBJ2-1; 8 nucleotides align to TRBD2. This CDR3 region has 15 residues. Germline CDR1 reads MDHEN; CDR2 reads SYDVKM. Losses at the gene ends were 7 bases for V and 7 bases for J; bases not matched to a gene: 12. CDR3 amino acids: CASIIPGGPQNEQFF. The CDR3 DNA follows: TGTGCCAGCATCATCCCGGGAGGGCCTCAAAATGAGCAGTTCTTC.

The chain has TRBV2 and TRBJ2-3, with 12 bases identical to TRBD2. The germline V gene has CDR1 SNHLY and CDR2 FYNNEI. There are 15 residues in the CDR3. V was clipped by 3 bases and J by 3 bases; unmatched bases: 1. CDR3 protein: CASSETSGSTDTQYF. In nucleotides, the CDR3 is TGTGCCAGCAGTGAGACTAGCGGGAGTACAGATACGCAGTATTTT.

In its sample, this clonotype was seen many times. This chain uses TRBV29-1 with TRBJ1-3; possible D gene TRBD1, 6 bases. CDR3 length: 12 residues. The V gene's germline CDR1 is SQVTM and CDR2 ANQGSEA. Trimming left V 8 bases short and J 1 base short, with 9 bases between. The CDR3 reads CSHRGSGNTIYF. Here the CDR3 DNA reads TGCAGCCATAGGGGGTCTGGAAACACCATATATTTT.

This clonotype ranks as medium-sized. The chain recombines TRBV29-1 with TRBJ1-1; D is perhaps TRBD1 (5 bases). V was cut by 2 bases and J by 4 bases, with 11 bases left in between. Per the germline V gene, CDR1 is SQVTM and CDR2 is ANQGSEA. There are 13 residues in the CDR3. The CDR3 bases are TGCAGCGTTGAATCGGGGCGAGGCACTGAAGCTTTCTTT. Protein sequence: CSVESGRGTEAFF.

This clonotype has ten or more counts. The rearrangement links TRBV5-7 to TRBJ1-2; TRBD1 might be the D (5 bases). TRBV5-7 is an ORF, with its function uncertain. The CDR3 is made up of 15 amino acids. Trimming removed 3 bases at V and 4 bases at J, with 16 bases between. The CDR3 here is CASSSPRDRVYGYTF. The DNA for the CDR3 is TGTGCCAGCAGCTCACCCAGGGACCGCGTCTATGGCTACACCTTC.

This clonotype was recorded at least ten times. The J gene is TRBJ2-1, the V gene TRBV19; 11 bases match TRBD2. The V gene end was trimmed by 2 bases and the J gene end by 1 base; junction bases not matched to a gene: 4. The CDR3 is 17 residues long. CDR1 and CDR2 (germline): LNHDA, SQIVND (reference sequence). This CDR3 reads CASSINSGRGSYNEQFF. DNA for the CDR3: TGTGCCAGTAGTATAAATAGCGGGAGGGGATCCTACAATGAGCAGTTCTTC.

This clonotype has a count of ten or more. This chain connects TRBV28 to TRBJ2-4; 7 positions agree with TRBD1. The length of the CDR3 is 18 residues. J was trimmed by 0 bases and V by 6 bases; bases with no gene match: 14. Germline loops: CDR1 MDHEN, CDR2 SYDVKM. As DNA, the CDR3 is TGTGCCAGCAGCCACCCAATCATGGACAGGATAGCCAAAAACATTCAGTACTTC. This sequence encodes CASSHPIMDRIAKNIQYF.

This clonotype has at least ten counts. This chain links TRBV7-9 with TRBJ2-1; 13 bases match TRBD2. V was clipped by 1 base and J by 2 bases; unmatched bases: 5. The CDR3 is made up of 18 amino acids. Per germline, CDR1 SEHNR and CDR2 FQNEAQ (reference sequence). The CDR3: CASSLGGTSGITYNEQFF. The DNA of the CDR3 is TGTGCCAGCAGCTTAGGAGGGACTAGCGGGATTACCTACAATGAGCAGTTCTTC. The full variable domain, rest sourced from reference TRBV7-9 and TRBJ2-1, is DTGVSQNPRHKITKRGQNVTFRCDPISEHNRLYWYRQTLGQGPEFLTYFQNEAQLEKSRLLSDRFSAERPKGSFSTLEIQRTEQGDSAMYLCASSLGGTSGITYNEQFFGPGTRLTVL.

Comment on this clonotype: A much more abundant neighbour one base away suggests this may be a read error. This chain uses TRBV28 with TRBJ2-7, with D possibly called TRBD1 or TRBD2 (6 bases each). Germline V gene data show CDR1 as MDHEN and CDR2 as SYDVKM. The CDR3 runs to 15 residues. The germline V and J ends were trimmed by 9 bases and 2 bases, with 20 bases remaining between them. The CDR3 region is CASNTGDKDPYEQYF. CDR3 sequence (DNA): TGTGCCAGTAATACGGGGGACAAGGACCCCTACGAGCAGTACTTC.

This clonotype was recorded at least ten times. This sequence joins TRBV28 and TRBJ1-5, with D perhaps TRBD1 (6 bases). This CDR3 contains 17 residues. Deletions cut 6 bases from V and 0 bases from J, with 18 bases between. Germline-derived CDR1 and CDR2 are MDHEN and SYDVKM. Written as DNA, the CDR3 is TGTGCCAGCAGAACTACAGGGTTGGATGTTAGCAATCAGCCCCAGCATTTT. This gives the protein CASRTTGLDVSNQPQHF.

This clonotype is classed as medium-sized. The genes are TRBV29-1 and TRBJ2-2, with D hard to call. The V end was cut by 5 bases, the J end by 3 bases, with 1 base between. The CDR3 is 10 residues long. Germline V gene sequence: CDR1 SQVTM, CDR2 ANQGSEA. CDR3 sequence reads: CSVYTGELFF. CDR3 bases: TGCAGCGTTTACACCGGGGAGCTGTTTTTT.

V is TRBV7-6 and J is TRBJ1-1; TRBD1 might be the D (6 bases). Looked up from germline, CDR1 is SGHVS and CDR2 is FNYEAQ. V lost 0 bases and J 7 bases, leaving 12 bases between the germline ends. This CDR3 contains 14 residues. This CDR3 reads CASSLAGSGVEAFF. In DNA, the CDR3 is TGTGCCAGCAGCTTAGCAGGATCAGGGGTTGAAGCTTTCTTT.

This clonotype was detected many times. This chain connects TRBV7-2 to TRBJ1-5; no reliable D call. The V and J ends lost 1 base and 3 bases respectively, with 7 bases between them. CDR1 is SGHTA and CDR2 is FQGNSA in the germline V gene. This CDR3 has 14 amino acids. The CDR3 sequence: CASSLEPLNQPQHF. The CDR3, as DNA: TGTGCCAGCAGCTTAGAACCCCTCAATCAGCCCCAGCATTTT.

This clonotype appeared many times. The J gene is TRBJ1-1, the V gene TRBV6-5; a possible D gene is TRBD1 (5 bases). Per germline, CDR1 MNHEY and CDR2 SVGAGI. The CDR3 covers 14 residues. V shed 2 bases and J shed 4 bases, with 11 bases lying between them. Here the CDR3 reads CASSYQGFSTEAFF. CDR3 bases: TGTGCCAGCAGTTACCAGGGTTTTAGCACTGAAGCTTTCTTT.

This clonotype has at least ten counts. Here the CDR3 reads CSASGQVPTEAFF. CDR3 nucleotide sequence: TGCAGTGCTAGTGGTCAGGTCCCCACTGAAGCTTTCTTT. V and J are TRBV20-1 and TRBJ1-1; D gene ambiguous. The CDR3 extends over 13 amino acids. Between the trimmed V and J ends, which lost 3 bases and 4 bases, there was a span of 12 bases. Germline CDR1 is DFQATT and CDR2 is SNEGSKA (reference sequence).

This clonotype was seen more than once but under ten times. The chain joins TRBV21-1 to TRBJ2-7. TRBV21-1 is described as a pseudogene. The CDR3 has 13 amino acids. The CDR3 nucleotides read TGTGCCAGCAGCCTCTCGGTAGCCTACGAGCAGTACTTC. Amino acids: CASSLSVAYEQYF.

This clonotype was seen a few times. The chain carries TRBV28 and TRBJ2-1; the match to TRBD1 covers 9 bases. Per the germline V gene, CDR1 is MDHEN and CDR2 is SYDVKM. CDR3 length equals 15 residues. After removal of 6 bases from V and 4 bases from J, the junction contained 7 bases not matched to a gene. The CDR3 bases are TGTGCCAGCAGACTACAGGGGGCGGGGTACAATGAGCAGTTCTTC. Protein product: CASRLQGAGYNEQFF.

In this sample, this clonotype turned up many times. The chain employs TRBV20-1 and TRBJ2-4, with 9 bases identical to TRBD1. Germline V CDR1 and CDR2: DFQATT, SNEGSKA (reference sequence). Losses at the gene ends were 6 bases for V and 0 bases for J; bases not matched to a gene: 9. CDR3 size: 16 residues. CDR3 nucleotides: TGCAGTGCCTCGGGACAGGGCTTATTAGCCAAAAACATTCAGTACTTC. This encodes CSASGQGLLAKNIQYF.

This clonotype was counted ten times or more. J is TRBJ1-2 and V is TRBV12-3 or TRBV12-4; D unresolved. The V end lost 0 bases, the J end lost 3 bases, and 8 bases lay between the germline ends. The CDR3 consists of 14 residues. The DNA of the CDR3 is TGTGCCAGCAGTTTAGCCTTGTCCCACTATGGCTACACCTTC. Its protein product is CASSLALSHYGYTF.

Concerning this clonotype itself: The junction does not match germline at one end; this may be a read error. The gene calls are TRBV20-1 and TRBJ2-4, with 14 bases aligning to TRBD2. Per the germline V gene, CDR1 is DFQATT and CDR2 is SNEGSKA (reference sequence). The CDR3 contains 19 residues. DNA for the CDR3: TGCAATGCTCCCCGGACTAGCGGGAGGTCCCCTCTAGCCAAAAACATTCAGTACTTC. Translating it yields CNAPRTSGRSPLAKNIQYF.